The 28 T cell receptor beta chains in this list originate from one sample, sequenced in a study of blood T cell repertoires in COVID-19. Sequenced by immunoSEQ multiplex PCR; TCRdb stores in-frame clones only, minus some. The data hold approximately 190,000 clones, with approximately 92% observed a single time. The sequencing input was peripheral blood. Receptor source: a man aged 50 to 60 with acute or convalescent COVID-19.

In its sample, this clone was seen once. The chain combines TRBV2 with TRBJ2-5; unclear D gene. The CDR3 consists of 13 residues. Germline values: CDR1 SNHLY, CDR2 FYNNEI. The germline V and J ends were trimmed by 8 bases and 1 base, with 11 bases remaining between them. CDR3 protein: CASVFSIQETQYF. In DNA, the CDR3 is TGTGCCAGCGTTTTTAGCATCCAAGAGACCCAGTACTTC.

The rearrangement joins TRBV4-3 to TRBJ1-3, with TRBD1 identical over 8 bases. In germline, CDR1 is LGHNA, CDR2 YSLEER. With 5 bases clipped from V and 10 bases from J, the junction kept 7 bases outside the gene matches. CDR3 length: 13 amino acids. CDR3 DNA: TGCGCCAGCAGCGAACAGGGGGTTGGGACCATATATTTT. Translated, it gives CASSEQGVGTIYF.

This clone was seen just once. V usage is TRBV3-1 (or the pseudogene TRBV3-2) and J usage is TRBJ2-7, with TRBD2 as a possible D gene (5 bases). Germline CDR1 is LGHDT and CDR2 is YNNKEL (reference sequence). V gave up 2 bases and J gave up 3 bases, with 14 bases separating them. The CDR3 extends over 15 amino acids. The CDR3 is CASSQSFGRGYEQYF. The CDR3 DNA reads TGTGCCAGCAGCCAATCATTCGGACGGGGCTACGAGCAGTACTTC.

This chain joins TRBV10-2 and TRBJ2-5, with TRBD1 identical over 7 bases. The trim removed 6 bases at V and 5 bases at J, leaving 9 bases unmatched. Germline V gene sequence: CDR1 WSHSY, CDR2 SAAADI. CDR3 size: 14 residues. CDR3 coding DNA: TGCGCCAGCAGAGCGACAGGGCTGTGGGAGACCCAGTACTTC. It yields the protein CASRATGLWETQYF.

The chain employs TRBV27 and TRBJ2-2; 10 bases line up with TRBD1. This CDR3 has 18 residues. V trimming: 7 bases; J trimming: 8 bases; junction bases outside the gene matches: 19. The germline gives CDR1 MNHEY, CDR2 SMNVEV (reference sequence). In DNA form, the CDR3 reads TGTGCCAGCATCCAATACCCCCGACAGGGGGCGGTGTCAGGGGAGCTGTTTTTT. Residues: CASIQYPRQGAVSGELFF.

This sequence joins TRBV28 and TRBJ1-4; D is ambiguous. Per the germline V gene, CDR1 is MDHEN and CDR2 is SYDVKM. The CDR3 consists of 14 residues. V lost 4 bases and J lost 0, with 6 bases in between. This CDR3 reads CASSSGTTNEKLFF. CDR3 bases: TGTGCCAGCAGTTCAGGAACAACTAATGAAAAACTGTTTTTT.

This chain uses TRBV4-1 with TRBJ2-3, with 7 bases lining up with TRBD2. Losses at the gene ends were 4 bases for V and 2 bases for J; bases not matched to a gene: 15. CDR1 and CDR2 (germline): MGHRA, YSYEKL. The CDR3 has 18 residues. This CDR3 reads CASSLYAVASGFTDTQYF. CDR3 nucleotides: TGCGCCAGCAGCCTATACGCCGTGGCTAGCGGTTTCACAGATACGCAGTATTTT.

The chain couples TRBV2 to TRBJ2-1; 7 bases match TRBD2. This CDR3 has 13 residues. Unmatched junction bases numbered 4, after V lost 8 bases and J lost 3 bases. The germline V gene encodes CDR1 SNHLY and CDR2 FYNNEI. This CDR3 is CASQGGSYNEQFF. CDR3 nucleotide sequence: TGTGCCAGCCAGGGCGGGAGCTACAATGAGCAGTTCTTC.

The V gene is TRBV6-5, the J gene TRBJ2-5; TRBD2 is a possible D gene (6 bases). V lost 2 bases and J 5 bases, leaving 15 bases between the germline ends. CDR3 length equals 15 residues. Germline V lookup: CDR1 MNHEY, CDR2 SVGAGI. The CDR3 sequence is CASSYLAGRGETQYF. The CDR3 nucleotides read TGTGCCAGCAGTTACCTCGCGGGGCGCGGTGAGACCCAGTACTTC.

This rearrangement joins TRBV11-2 to TRBJ2-1; TRBD2 matches at 9 bases. The trim removed 1 base at V and 9 bases at J, leaving 7 bases unmatched. The CDR3 is 15 amino acids. Germline V CDR1 and CDR2: SGHAT, FQNNGV. CDR3 DNA: TGTGCCAGCAGCTTAGTCCGCGCGGGAGGGGGTGAGCAGTTCTTC. Protein sequence: CASSLVRAGGGEQFF.

CDR3 sequence: CASSILGQGGGELFF. Written as DNA, the CDR3 is TGTGCCAGCAGTATCCTCGGACAGGGAGGCGGGGAGCTGTTTTTT. The chain couples TRBV28 to TRBJ2-2; 8 bases are shared with TRBD1. The CDR3 is 15 residues long. V lost 5 bases to trimming and J lost 7 bases; unmatched junction nucleotides: 9. Looked up from germline, CDR1 is MDHEN and CDR2 is SYDVKM. Full variable domain (rest looked up from reference TRBV28 and TRBJ2-2): DVKVTQSSRYLVKRTGEKVFLECVQDMDHENMFWYRQDPGLGLRLIYFSYDVKMKEKGDIPEGYSVSREKKERFSLILESASTNQTSMYLCASSILGQGGGELFFGEGSRLTVL.

This chain connects TRBV27 to TRBJ2-7; 7 nucleotides line up with TRBD1. This CDR3 comprises 14 residues. Germline values: CDR1 MNHEY, CDR2 SMNVEV (reference sequence). V trimming: 3 bases; J trimming: 1 base; junction bases outside the gene matches: 3. CDR3 sequence reads: CASSFGDSSYEQYF. DNA of the CDR3: TGTGCCAGCAGTTTTGGGGACAGTTCCTACGAGCAGTACTTC.

Only one count was recorded for this clone. The chain is built from TRBV2 and TRBJ2-2; 8 bases align to TRBD1. CDR1 SNHLY and CDR2 FYNNEI come from the germline V gene. V was clipped by 8 bases and J by 4 bases; unmatched bases: 9. The CDR3 has 15 residues. The CDR3 spells CASRDRSVGTGELFF. The CDR3 nucleotides are TGTGCCAGCCGGGACAGGTCGGTGGGCACCGGGGAGCTGTTTTTT. The full variable domain, in which reference TRBV2 and TRBJ2-2 provide the parts outside the CDR3, is EPEVTQTPSHQVTQMGQEVILRCVPISNHLYFYWYRQILGQKVEFLVSFYNNEISEKSEIFDDQFSVERPDGSNFTLKIRSTKLEDSAMYFCASRDRSVGTGELFFGEGSRLTVL.

The rearrangement joins TRBV7-9 to TRBJ2-1; 9 bases fit TRBD2. Trimming removed 1 base from V and 5 bases from J; junction bases left unmatched: 3. This CDR3 is 15 amino acids long. Germline values: CDR1 SEHNR, CDR2 FQNEAQ (reference sequence). CDR3 region: CASSLGSSGNNEQFF. As DNA, the CDR3 is TGTGCCAGCAGCTTAGGGTCTAGCGGGAACAATGAGCAGTTCTTC.

The chain combines TRBV2 with TRBJ1-6, with D possibly being TRBD1 (6 bases). This CDR3 region has 15 residues. V was pared by 4 bases and J by 6 bases, with 13 bases between. Germline values: CDR1 SNHLY, CDR2 FYNNEI. The CDR3 loop is CASSVAGVGNSPLHF. CDR3 bases: TGTGCCAGCAGTGTGGCAGGGGTTGGTAATTCACCCCTCCACTTT.

The V gene is TRBV18, the J gene TRBJ2-1; D remains unclear. The V end lost 5 bases, the J end lost 0 bases, and 11 bases lay between the germline ends. The CDR3 has 15 amino acids. Germline V gene data show CDR1 as KGHSH and CDR2 as LQKENI. CDR3 in DNA: TGTGCCAGCTCAACACAGCTGAGCTCCTACAATGAGCAGTTCTTC. This encodes CASSTQLSSYNEQFF. Full variable domain (rest looked up from reference TRBV18 and TRBJ2-1): NAGVMQNPRHLVRRRGQEARLRCSPMKGHSHVYWYRQLPEEGLKFMVYLQKENIIDESGMPKERFSAEFPKEGPSILRIQQVVRGDSAAYFCASSTQLSSYNEQFFGPGTRLTVL.

This chain uses TRBV10-3 with TRBJ2-3, with 10 bases fitting TRBD2. The CDR3 spans 16 residues. CDR1 ENHRY and CDR2 SYGVKD come from the germline V gene. The J segment lost 4 bases and the V segment lost 3 bases, leaving 7 bases of the junction unmatched. The CDR3 sequence is CAISDTSGADADTQYF. CDR3 nucleotides: TGTGCCATCAGTGATACTAGCGGGGCCGATGCAGATACGCAGTATTTT.

DNA for the CDR3: TGTGCCAGCAGCTTAGTACAGCCCCCCAAGTACGAGCAGTACGTC. Protein sequence: CASSLVQPPKYEQYV. V is TRBV7-8 and J is TRBJ2-7, with unresolved D. V dropped 1 base and J dropped 4 bases, with 14 bases sitting between them. The CDR3 has 15 amino acids. The germline V gene has CDR1 SGHVS and CDR2 FQNEAQ.

This clone was found once. The chain recombines TRBV3-1 (or the pseudogene TRBV3-2) with TRBJ2-1; 7 bases are shared with TRBD2. The CDR3 runs 15 residues. Trimming at V came to 1 base and at J to 9 bases, leaving 9 bases not matched to a gene. Germline V gives CDR1 LGHDT, CDR2 YNNKEL (reference sequence). The CDR3 nucleotides are TGTGCCAGCAGCCAAGGGGACGCTAGGGAGGGTGAGCAGTTCTTC. This gives the protein CASSQGDAREGEQFF.

This clone appeared a few times. The genes are TRBV27 and TRBJ2-7; 7 nucleotides match TRBD2. This CDR3 is built from 14 residues. The germline V gene encodes CDR1 MNHEY and CDR2 SMNVEV (reference sequence). J lost 4 bases, V lost 5 bases, and 8 bases had no gene match. Written as DNA, the CDR3 is TGTGCCAGCAGTCCCGGGGGGAGCCAATACGAGCAGTACTTC. The encoded protein is CASSPGGSQYEQYF.

This clone is a singleton in its sample. For the CDR3, the DNA is TGTGCCAGCAGCTTAGATGGGGAGAGCTCCTATAATTCACCCCTCCACTTT. Translated, it gives CASSLDGESSYNSPLHF. The J gene is TRBJ1-6, the V gene TRBV7-8; no reliable D call. Germline assignment: CDR1 SGHVS and CDR2 FQNEAQ. The CDR3 has 17 residues. Trimming cost V 1 base and J 0 bases, with 10 bases left between them.

The chain employs TRBV10-3 and TRBJ2-7; 11 bases are shared with TRBD1. This CDR3 has 12 amino acids. Germline V CDR1 and CDR2: ENHRY, SYGVKD. With V trimmed by 10 bases and J by 3 bases, 2 bases remained unmatched. The CDR3 reads CATGTGGYEQYV. As DNA, the CDR3 is TGTGCCACGGGGACAGGGGGCTACGAGCAGTACGTC.

This chain links TRBV6-6 with TRBJ1-2, with 9 bases that match TRBD1. Germline V lookup: CDR1 MNHNY, CDR2 SVGAGI (reference sequence). The CDR3 is 15 amino acids. Germline trimming cut 2 bases from V and 4 bases from J; bases unmatched to any gene: 5. CDR3 loop: CASSYGDRVGYGYTF. The CDR3, as DNA: TGTGCCAGCAGTTACGGGGACAGGGTAGGCTATGGCTACACCTTC.

This sequence joins TRBV13 and TRBJ1-6, with TRBD1 identical over 9 bases. From germline, CDR1 is PRHDT and CDR2 FYEKMQ (reference sequence). Losses at the gene ends were 4 bases for V and 3 bases for J; bases not matched to a gene: 4. This CDR3 spans 16 amino acids. In DNA, the CDR3 is TGTGCCAGCAGCTCGGGGACAGGGAACTATAATTCACCCCTCCACTTT. Translated: CASSSGTGNYNSPLHF.

The chain uses TRBV6-5 and TRBJ2-1; TRBD2 is a possible D gene (6 bases). Trimming removed 3 bases at V and 5 bases at J, with 11 bases between. Germline V lookup: CDR1 MNHEY, CDR2 SVGAGI. The CDR3 runs 14 residues. CDR3 nucleotides: TGTGCCAGCAGTTATCGCCCGGGGGACAATGAGCAGTTCTTC. Its protein product is CASSYRPGDNEQFF.

V is TRBV5-1 and J is TRBJ2-7, with D possibly TRBD1 on 6 matching bases. Germline V gene data show CDR1 as SGHRS and CDR2 as YFSETQ. V was trimmed by 5 bases and J by 0 bases, leaving 15 bases between them. The CDR3 is made up of 15 amino acids. In DNA, the CDR3 is TGCGCCAGCAGAAGGGAGCCGGACAGCTCCTACGAGCAGTACGTC. Translation gives CASRREPDSSYEQYV.

J is TRBJ2-3 and V is TRBV29-1; the match to TRBD2 covers 11 bases. The CDR3 has 15 residues. Trimming took 5 bases from V and 7 from J; bases not matched to a gene: 11. Germline loops: CDR1 SQVTM, CDR2 ANQGSEA. The CDR3, as DNA: TGCAGCGTTTCCGCCAGTTTAGCGGGGGGGAATACGCAGTATTTT. Translating gives CSVSASLAGGNTQYF.

The rearrangement uses TRBV7-9 and TRBJ1-1; TRBD1 might be the D (5 bases). The CDR3 loop spans 16 amino acids. With 5 bases removed from V and 5 bases from J, the gap between germline ends came to 21 bases. Germline-derived CDR1 and CDR2 are SEHNR and FQNEAQ (reference sequence). CDR3 sequence (DNA): TGTGCCAGCAGCCCCGGAGGAAGGGACGGGGGGACTGAAGCTTTCTTT. It encodes CASSPGGRDGGTEAFF.